This T cell receptor beta chain was identified during a study of cytomegalovirus exposure and HLA in healthy donors. Looked up from germline, CDR1 is SEHNR and CDR2 is FQNEAQ (reference sequence). The CDR3 contains 16 residues. Trimming pared 1 base from V and 5 bases from J, leaving 18 bases between. Details on this clone: Its antigen is not identified.

General study findings and limits: What a later analysis showed was that several of the most significant clusters appeared linked to common viral pathogens. TCR beta V segments were, for the most part, productive about 87% or about 30% of the time in an earlier analysis.

In the PCR, 60 Vbeta and 13 Jbeta primers were used. The protocol was immunoSEQ multiplex PCR, while the TCRdb copy is restricted to in-frame clones and leaves out a portion. The sample holds fewer than 150,000 clones; roughly 80% are singletons and the top ten take nearly 7%. The chain recombines TRBV7-9 with TRBJ2-7, with a tentative D call TRBD1 (6 bases). This clonotype originated in a man aged 40-55 years in good health and CMV-seropositive. The material sequenced was PBMCs. In DNA, the CDR3 is TGTGCCAGCAGCTTAGGTTTGGCAGGGGTTGGGGACGAGCAGTACTTC. Residues: CASSLGLAGVGDEQYF. Variable domain in full (rest from reference TRBV7-9 and TRBJ2-7): DTGVSQNPRHKITKRGQNVTFRCDPISEHNRLYWYRQTLGQGPEFLTYFQNEAQLEKSRLLSDRFSAERPKGSFSTLEIQRTEQGDSAMYLCASSLGLAGVGDEQYFGPGTRLTVT.